This entry lists 17 T cell receptor beta chains sequenced from one sample in a study of T cells in Graves' hyperthyroidism and ophthalmopathy. It was RNA transcripts that yielded the amplified TCR beta CDR3 regions. With the HTBI primer set, the TCR CDR3 went through a first round of RT-PCR. TCRdb recomputed calls from the multiplex PCR reads with MiXCR, one row per CDR3 protein. The top ten hold 15% to 18% of the sample, which has more than 550,000 distinct CDR3 sequences, approximately 15% seen once. Source material: blood. The source of these receptors is a man aged 50 to 60 with Graves' hyperthyroidism.

V is TRBV28 and J is TRBJ2-2; D ambiguous. Germline V lookup: CDR1 MDHEN, CDR2 SYDVKM. The CDR3 is 12 residues long. V was shortened by 1 base and J by 7 bases, with 4 bases between the two germline ends. The CDR3 DNA follows: TGTGCCAGCAGTTTATATAACGGGGAGCTGTTTTTT. Amino acid sequence: CASSLYNGELFF.

The chain has TRBV27 and TRBJ1-5; the match to TRBD1 covers 7 bases. CDR3 length equals 16 residues. J lost 1 base, V lost 6 bases, and 9 bases had no gene match. CDR1 is MNHEY, CDR2 SMNVEV, per germline (reference sequence). The CDR3 is CASRRFGTASNQPQHF. The DNA for the CDR3 is TGTGCCAGCAGGCGCTTTGGGACAGCAAGCAATCAGCCCCAGCATTTT.

J is TRBJ2-7 and V is TRBV28; D perhaps matches TRBD1 (6 bases). The CDR3 loop spans 15 amino acids. Germline V CDR1 and CDR2: MDHEN, SYDVKM. Trimming took 5 bases from V and 0 from J, leaving 14 bases between them. The CDR3 bases are TGTGCCAGCAGTCCAGGGGCCCTAATCTCCTACGAGCAGTACTTC. This sequence encodes CASSPGALISYEQYF. The complete variable domain, with remaining parts taken from reference TRBV28 and TRBJ2-7, reads DVKVTQSSRYLVKRTGEKVFLECVQDMDHENMFWYRQDPGLGLRLIYFSYDVKMKEKGDIPEGYSVSREKKERFSLILESASTNQTSMYLCASSPGALISYEQYFGPGTRLTVT.

This clonotype showed up many times. As DNA, the CDR3 is TGCGCCAGCAGCCCGGATGGGCTGAACACTGAAGCTTTCTTT. It specifies CASSPDGLNTEAFF. The chain carries TRBV5-1 and TRBJ1-1; D not resolved. The V end was cut by 4 bases, the J end by 0 bases, with 10 bases between. CDR1 and CDR2 from the germline V gene are SGHRS and YFSETQ. The CDR3 sequence is 14 residues long.

This chain uses TRBV10-2 with TRBJ2-1, with D unresolved. V was cut by 7 bases and J by 5 bases, with 12 bases left in between. The germline gives CDR1 WSHSY, CDR2 SAAADI. The CDR3 totals 13 residues. CDR3 in DNA: TGCGCCAGCACCATAACTTCACACAATGAGCAGTTCTTC. Amino acid sequence: CASTITSHNEQFF.

The chain recombines TRBV5-1 with TRBJ2-1, with D perhaps matching TRBD1 (6 bases). The CDR3 totals 14 residues. The V end lost 5 bases, the J end lost 8 bases, and 17 bases lay between the germline ends. Looked up from germline, CDR1 is SGHRS and CDR2 is YFSETQ. This CDR3 is CASRLRTEGYEQFF. Written as DNA, the CDR3 is TGCGCCAGCAGATTGAGGACAGAGGGGTATGAGCAGTTCTTC. Supplemented by reference TRBV5-1 and TRBJ2-1, the full variable domain reads KAGVTQTPRYLIKTRGQQVTLSCSPISGHRSVSWYQQTPGQGLQFLFEYFSETQRNKGNFPGRFSGRQFSNSRSEMNVSTLELGDSALYLCASRLRTEGYEQFFGPGTRLTVL.

Only a few counts were recorded for this clonotype. This chain links TRBV9 with TRBJ2-3, with 7 bases that match TRBD1. The CDR3 totals 15 residues. CDR1 SGDLS and CDR2 YYNGEE come from the germline V gene. The junction had 9 bases not matched to a gene; V was cut back by 3 bases and J by 5 bases. The CDR3 DNA reads TGTGCCAGCAGCGCCCACAGGGGATCTGGAGATACGCAGTATTTT. Protein product: CASSAHRGSGDTQYF.

V is TRBV7-9 and J is TRBJ1-2; weak D call: TRBD1 (6 bases). The V gene lost 1 base and the J gene lost 0 bases, with 12 bases spanning the gap. Per the germline V gene, CDR1 is SEHNR and CDR2 is FQNEAQ (reference sequence). This CDR3 is built from 16 residues. CDR3 sequence: CASSLGGAQANYGYTF. In nucleotides, the CDR3 is TGTGCCAGCAGCTTAGGGGGGGCGCAAGCTAACTATGGCTACACCTTC.

The chain employs TRBV9 and TRBJ2-3; 14 bases map to TRBD2. Germline V gene sequence: CDR1 SGDLS, CDR2 YYNGEE. The CDR3 loop spans 19 amino acids. V lost 0 bases and J lost 3; bases outside the gene matches: 9. CDR3 amino acids: CASSVGRRLAGGPTDTQYF. The CDR3 bases are TGTGCCAGCAGCGTAGGGAGGAGACTAGCGGGAGGGCCAACAGATACGCAGTATTTT.

The sample holds a few counts of this clonotype. This chain uses TRBV24-1 with TRBJ2-1, with a weak D call TRBD2 (5 bases). The CDR3 runs 15 residues. Trimming removed 3 bases from V and 8 bases from J, with 16 bases in between. Germline V gene lookup returns CDR1 KGHDR and CDR2 SFDVKD. In DNA form, the CDR3 reads TGTGCCACCAGTGATCCCTCTATGAGGGTCCATGAGCAGTTCTTC. This codes for CATSDPSMRVHEQFF.

In its sample, this clonotype was seen a few times. This sequence may be a read error, since a much larger clone differs from it by one base. The CDR3 nucleotides are TGTGCCAGCAGCTGGACTAGCGGTCACACCGGGGAGCTGTTTTTT. Translated: CASSWTSGHTGELFF. The genes are TRBV7-6 and TRBJ2-2; the match to TRBD2 covers 10 bases. The trim removed 4 bases at V and 3 bases at J, leaving 2 bases unmatched. CDR3 length: 15 residues. Germline CDR1 reads SGHVS; CDR2 reads FNYEAQ.

This clonotype was recorded many times. The chain couples TRBV12-3 or TRBV12-4 to TRBJ2-7; D is unresolved. The CDR3 covers 15 residues. Trimming shortened V by 5 bases and J by 0 bases, and 14 bases separated the two germline ends. The CDR3 nucleotides are TGTGCCAGCAGTCCCGGGCCGGACGACTCCTACGAGCAGTACTTC. Translation: CASSPGPDDSYEQYF.

This clonotype was seen many times. The chain has TRBV12-3 or TRBV12-4 and TRBJ1-5; D uncertain. This CDR3 spans 15 amino acids. The V end was cut by 0 bases, the J end by 4 bases, with 10 bases between. CDR3 loop: CASSLAPHGNQPQHF. In nucleotides, the CDR3 is TGTGCCAGCAGTTTAGCGCCCCATGGGAATCAGCCCCAGCATTTT.

This clonotype appeared many times. This rearrangement joins TRBV18 to TRBJ2-1; 12 bases fit TRBD2. In germline, CDR1 is KGHSH, CDR2 LQKENI. V lost 3 bases, J lost 2 bases, and 5 bases stayed unmatched. This CDR3 has 17 amino acids. The CDR3: CASSPGTSGLAYNEQFF. The CDR3, as DNA: TGTGCCAGCTCACCGGGGACTAGCGGGCTCGCCTACAATGAGCAGTTCTTC.

The V gene is TRBV29-1, the J gene TRBJ2-5, with unresolved D. The CDR3 loop spans 12 amino acids. Germline V lookup: CDR1 SQVTM, CDR2 ANQGSEA. The V gene lost 7 bases and the J gene lost 3 bases, with 12 bases spanning the gap. CDR3 bases: TGCAGCGCCGGGCCATGGGAAGAGACCCAGTACTTC. Its translation: CSAGPWEETQYF. Full variable domain (missing parts from reference TRBV29-1 and TRBJ2-5): SAVISQKPSRDICQRGTSLTIQCQVDSQVTMMFWYRQQPGQSLTLIATANQGSEATYESGFVIDKFPISRPNLTFSTLTVSNMSPEDSSIYLCSAGPWEETQYFGPGTRLLVL.

Concerning this clonotype itself: The junction departs from germline at one end; a sequencing error may be responsible. The CDR3 protein is CDSSDRGLGTGELFF. CDR3 nucleotide sequence: TGTGACAGCAGTGACAGGGGGCTTGGCACCGGGGAGCTGTTTTTT. The gene calls are TRBV6-2 or TRBV6-3 and TRBJ2-2, with TRBD1 matching 10 bases. The CDR3 loop spans 15 amino acids. Germline CDR1 and CDR2: MNHEY and SVGEGT.

This clonotype has just a few counts. The gene calls are TRBV5-6 and TRBJ2-7, with 11 bases matching TRBD2. The junction had 10 bases not matched to a gene; V was cut back by 4 bases and J by 7 bases. This CDR3 spans 15 amino acids. CDR1 SGHDT and CDR2 YYEEEE come from the germline V gene. CDR3 protein: CASSKPGTSGLEQYF. The CDR3 DNA is TGTGCCAGCAGCAAACCCGGGACTAGCGGTTTAGAGCAGTACTTC. Full variable domain (missing parts from reference TRBV5-6 and TRBJ2-7): DAGVTQSPTHLIKTRGQQVTLRCSPKSGHDTVSWYQQALGQGPQFIFQYYEEEERQRGNFPDRFSGHQFPNYSSELNVNALLLGDSALYLCASSKPGTSGLEQYFGPGTRLTVT.